Shown below are 8 T cell receptor beta chains from a single sample sequenced in a study of T cell responses to AZD1222 COVID-19 vaccine (dated by TCRdb to about 2021). The sample's time point label, decoded: baseline before first vaccination. Receptor libraries were prepared by the immunoSEQ multiplex PCR assay. Drawn from immuneACCESS, this table holds only the in-frame rearrangements with V and J called that TCRdb kept. Clones are partly lost; checked studies trace under half to an unresolved V gene and leave the rest unexplained. The table for this sample lists 95,000 to 150,000 clones; over 75% of them were counted only once. The ten largest clones add up to 6.2% of the sample. Here the sequenced sample was peripheral blood, taken on day 0 of AZD1222 vaccination. The receptors derive from an adult in good health.

This sequence joins TRBV28 and TRBJ2-5; D is unclear. Germline CDR1 is MDHEN and CDR2 is SYDVKM. This CDR3 has 13 residues. Deletions cut 5 bases from V and 1 base from J, with 8 bases between. The DNA of the CDR3 is TGTGCCAGCAGTCCAGTCCTCCAAGAGACCCAGTACTTC. Protein product: CASSPVLQETQYF.

This clone was observed a few times. The chain has TRBV6-5 and TRBJ1-1; the D gene is possibly TRBD1 (6 bases). Germline-derived CDR1 and CDR2 are MNHEY and SVGAGI. This CDR3 comprises 15 residues. Trimming removed 4 bases at V and 4 bases at J, with 16 bases between. The CDR3 here is CASSSNRASFTEAFF. The CDR3, as DNA: TGTGCCAGCAGTTCCAACAGGGCCAGCTTCACTGAAGCTTTCTTT.

The V call is TRBV30, the J call TRBJ2-1; 9 bases agree with TRBD1. V dropped 5 bases and J dropped 3; count of bases not matched to a gene: 8. CDR3 length: 15 residues. The germline gives CDR1 GTSNPN, CDR2 SVGIG (reference sequence). This CDR3 reads CAWETGTGNYNEQFF. CDR3 bases: TGTGCCTGGGAAACCGGGACAGGGAACTACAATGAGCAGTTCTTC.

J is TRBJ1-2 and V is TRBV7-3; 7 bases are shared with TRBD1. Germline V gene data show CDR1 as SGHTA and CDR2 as FQGTGA. After removal of 5 bases from V and 8 bases from J, the junction contained 11 bases not matched to a gene. The CDR3 has 14 residues. CDR3 sequence: CASSTSHRGRGYTF. The CDR3 DNA sequence: TGTGCCAGCAGCACCTCCCACAGGGGACGGGGCTACACCTTC.

V and J are TRBV30 and TRBJ1-6; D is undetermined. The V gene's germline CDR1 is GTSNPN and CDR2 SVGIG (reference sequence). The V gene lost 0 bases and the J gene lost 7 bases, with 13 bases spanning the gap. This CDR3 contains 15 residues. The CDR3 is CAWSVVRVGNSPLHF. CDR3 sequence (DNA): TGTGCCTGGAGTGTCGTCCGGGTCGGAAATTCACCCCTCCACTTT.

This chain joins TRBV29-1 and TRBJ2-7; 8 bases agree with TRBD2. Germline V CDR1 and CDR2: SQVTM, ANQGSEA. The CDR3 spans 17 residues. The V segment lost 8 bases and the J segment 0 bases; nucleotides outside the gene matches: 18. The CDR3: CSTRVGGGSGASYEQYF. In DNA, the CDR3 is TGCAGCACTCGCGTCGGCGGTGGTAGCGGGGCCTCCTACGAGCAGTACTTC.

The V and J genes are TRBV13 and TRBJ2-1, with D possibly matching TRBD1 (6 bases). V was cut by 4 bases and J by 0 bases, with 16 bases left in between. Germline CDR1 reads PRHDT; CDR2 reads FYEKMQ (reference sequence). CDR3 length equals 17 residues. The CDR3 loop reads CASSSSQGPNSYNEQFF. The CDR3 DNA is TGTGCCAGCAGCTCTAGCCAGGGGCCAAACTCCTACAATGAGCAGTTCTTC.

The rearrangement joins TRBV7-7 to TRBJ2-5; 13 bases are a match to TRBD2. The CDR3 runs to 17 residues. Germline values: CDR1 SSHAT, CDR2 FNYEAQ (reference sequence). V lost 5 bases and J lost 4; bases outside the gene matches: 10. CDR3 loop: CASSPLAGGPFGETQYF. CDR3 in DNA: TGTGCCAGCAGCCCACTAGCGGGGGGGCCGTTCGGAGAGACCCAGTACTTC.